This TCR beta chain was sequenced for a study of cytomegalovirus exposure and HLA in healthy donors. Findings of the study overall: TCR beta V segments were, for the most part, productive about 87% or about 30% of the time in an earlier analysis. Near-uniform donor sequencing depth was presumed by presence/absence analyses. Later analysis showed TCR association rates varying by HLA locus, highest for DRB1 and lowest for HLA-C.

With 60 Vbeta and 13 Jbeta primers, the PCR was carried out. The assay was immunoSEQ multiplex PCR, and TCRdb's table has in-frame clones only and misses some. The data hold fewer than 300,000 clones, with 80% observed a single time. Regarding this clone: Its specificity is unknown.

Germline values: CDR1 PRHDT, CDR2 FYEKMQ (reference sequence). V gave up 2 bases and J gave up 2 bases, with 9 bases separating them. The CDR3 is 14 amino acids. The clonotype comes from a girl aged 2 to 10 in good health and CMV-seronegative. Input material: PBMCs. The chain is built from TRBV13 and TRBJ1-2; D call uncertain. Written as DNA, the CDR3 is TGTGCCAGCAGCTTAACCTACTCAAACTATGGCTACACCTTC. This sequence encodes CASSLTYSNYGYTF.